This T cell receptor (beta chain) stems from a study of blood T cell repertoires in COVID-19 (dated by TCRdb to 2019 to 2021). Looking at the study overall: Samples covering the acute and convalescent phases of COVID-19 were provided by collaborators in the United States, Italy and Spain. The material from the prospective study consisted of cDNA or gDNA derived from T cells, B-cell-depleted T cells, or PBMCs. The dataset comprised deeply sampled blood TCRbeta repertoires from subjects exposed to, actively infected with, or recovered from COVID-19. A freely available public database, intended as a resource for researchers studying the immune response to SARS-CoV-2, is where the repertoires were released. The samples were drawn from two sources: the first 160 participants of the ongoing ImmuneRACE study, and about 1,300 subjects contributed by 6 global collaborators. A de-identified subject ID, COVID-19 status, age in years and sex were almost always included in the sample metadata. Where available, HLA class I and class II types were obtained from metadata supplied by the sample provider rather than from assay-based typing. Beyond this particular receptor, the publication reports: Clinical and demographic metadata were provided uncurated, with the amount varying by source and participant.

Whole blood was collected in K2EDTA tubes by collaborating institutions according to the institutions' own protocols. For TCRbeta analysis, collaborator samples were shipped as frozen whole blood, as isolated PBMCs, or as DNA extracted from either sample type. TCRbeta CDR3 regions were amplified from genomic DNA by means of the immunoSEQ Assay, a bias-controlled multiplex PCR. Per the authors' processing: Within the assay, amplification of reference gene primers was used to estimate how many nucleated cells each sample contained. To quantify the absolute abundance of each unique TCRbeta CDR3 rearrangement, sequence reads were collapsed and filtered. For each sample, productive Simpson clonality was calculated as the square root of Simpson's diversity index over productive rearrangements. Held by TCRdb, this immuneACCESS table contains in-frame sequences only and omits some clones. Under half of the omission traces to an unresolved V gene where checked; the cause of the rest is unknown. The DNA gave D and trimming, while V, J and clone size come from that table. Across this sample there are 85,000 to 100,000 clones, with 85% to 90% seen only once. 13% of the sample is held by the ten biggest clonotypes.

As to this clone: What antigen it recognizes has not been identified. No much larger clone is present one base from it, and per-base qualities are unavailable.

Trimmed from V: 1 base; trimmed from J: 5 bases; junction bases lacking a gene match: 5. The CDR3 covers 16 residues, taking in both the cysteine and the phenylalanine. Left in the record is the CDR3 DNA by itself, 48 bases read in frame from the first base. CDR1 and CDR2, per the germline V gene, are MGHRA and YSYEKL. The TCR comes from a woman in her fifties or sixties in a cohort sampled during active or convalescent COVID-19. The V gene is TRBV4-1 and the J gene is TRBJ1-5; TRBD1 fits 10 bases in the junction. Sequencing was carried out using peripheral blood. The CDR3 here reads CASSQGRDRGDQPQHF. The DNA sequence is given as TGCGCCAGCAGCCAAGGTAGGGACAGGGGAGATCAGCCCCAGCATTTT.